Each of the 17 T cell receptor beta chains below was sequenced from the same sample in a study of blood T cell repertoires in COVID-19. The data were produced by immunoSEQ multiplex PCR, yet TCRdb's version contains in-frame clones alone and is incomplete. The table has around 140,000 clones, around 89% seen once. The sample was peripheral blood. All receptors derive from a human donor with COVID-19, enrolled during active disease. The donor label of this sample is uncertain.

The CDR3 protein is CASSPGGPPLGYTF. DNA of the CDR3: TGTGCCAGCAGCCCCGGCGGCCCTCCTCTAGGCTACACCTTC. The chain carries TRBV7-2 and TRBJ1-2; D gene ambiguous. V lost 5 bases, J lost 8 bases, and 18 bases lay in between. Per the germline V gene, CDR1 is SGHTA and CDR2 is FQGNSA. The CDR3 runs to 14 residues.

This clone has only one observation. The J gene is TRBJ1-2, the V gene TRBV7-9, with 7 bases aligning to TRBD1. There are 14 residues in the CDR3. The J segment lost 8 bases and the V segment lost 3 bases, leaving 9 bases of the junction unmatched. Germline V gene lookup returns CDR1 SEHNR and CDR2 FQNEAQ (reference sequence). The CDR3 nucleotides read TGTGCCAGCAGCTTCCACGGGACAGAAGGAGGCTACACCTTC. Protein: CASSFHGTEGGYTF. The variable domain in full, completed from reference TRBV7-9 and TRBJ1-2, reads DTGVSQNPRHKITKRGQNVTFRCDPISEHNRLYWYRQTLGQGPEFLTYFQNEAQLEKSRLLSDRFSAERPKGSFSTLEIQRTEQGDSAMYLCASSFHGTEGGYTFGSGTRLTVV.

The chain combines TRBV5-4 with TRBJ1-1; the D gene is possibly TRBD1 (6 bases). Germline V lookup: CDR1 SGHNT, CDR2 YYREEE (reference sequence). The CDR3 has 14 amino acids. V was pared by 2 bases and J by 5 bases, with 13 bases between. CDR3 loop: CASSFYRERTEAFF. CDR3 coding DNA: TGTGCCAGCAGCTTTTACAGGGAGCGGACTGAAGCTTTCTTT.

The chain combines TRBV5-1 with TRBJ1-5; D remains unclear. V was pared by 0 bases and J by 5 bases, with 12 bases between. This CDR3 has 15 amino acids. The V gene's germline CDR1 is SGHRS and CDR2 YFSETQ. The CDR3, as DNA: TGCGCCAGCAGCTTGGCCGGCAGGCTCGATCAGCCCCAGCATTTT. Its protein product is CASSLAGRLDQPQHF.

The rearrangement links TRBV12-3 or TRBV12-4 to TRBJ2-1; D not certain. CDR3 length: 13 amino acids. Deletions cut 4 bases from V and 4 bases from J, with 8 bases between. In DNA form, the CDR3 reads TGTGCCAGCAGTTCGACTGGGTACAATGAGCAGTTCTTC. It specifies CASSSTGYNEQFF.

The V gene is TRBV9, the J gene TRBJ2-5, with 11 nucleotides matching TRBD2. With V trimmed by 0 bases and J by 2 bases, 6 bases remained unmatched. Looked up from germline, CDR1 is SGDLS and CDR2 is YYNGEE. This CDR3 contains 17 residues. The CDR3 loop is CASSVAVAGGGQETQYF. DNA of the CDR3: TGTGCCAGCAGCGTAGCCGTAGCGGGAGGGGGACAAGAGACCCAGTACTTC.

The chain has TRBV6-5 and TRBJ2-7; D possibly corresponds to TRBD2 (7 bases). Looked up from germline, CDR1 is MNHEY and CDR2 is SVGAGI. The CDR3 runs 15 residues. Trimming took 6 bases from V and 2 from J, leaving 17 bases between them. This chain's CDR3 is CASRASGTRTYEQYF. The CDR3, as DNA: TGTGCCAGCAGGGCGAGCGGGACAAGGACCTACGAGCAGTACTTC.

This clone was seen only once. This chain links TRBV10-3 with TRBJ1-1; tentatively, D is TRBD1 (5 bases). CDR1 and CDR2 (germline): ENHRY, SYGVKD. Trimming stripped 4 bases from V and 3 bases from J, with 18 bases between. The CDR3 sequence is 16 residues long. CDR3 sequence (DNA): TGTGCCATCAGTGCGGTCGCAGGGCGGGGGGACACTGAAGCTTTCTTT. It encodes CAISAVAGRGDTEAFF.

This rearrangement joins TRBV6-1 to TRBJ1-6; D is perhaps TRBD1 (5 bases). V was trimmed by 3 bases and J by 5 bases, leaving 11 bases between them. Per the germline V gene, CDR1 is MNHNS and CDR2 is SASEGT. The CDR3 runs to 15 residues. CDR3 residues: CASSEMGLDNSPLHF. The CDR3 bases are TGTGCCAGCAGTGAGATGGGGCTAGATAATTCACCCCTCCACTTT.

This clone appeared once. The genes are TRBV5-6 and TRBJ2-6; possibly TRBD1 for D (5 bases). This CDR3 has 15 residues. Germline-derived CDR1 and CDR2 are SGHDT and YYEEEE. Trimming removed 1 base from V and 4 bases from J, with 9 bases in between. CDR3 sequence: CASSLQGTGANVLTF. CDR3 nucleotides: TGTGCCAGCAGCTTGCAGGGAACCGGGGCCAACGTCCTGACTTTC.

The CDR3 is CAISANRDSTIYGYTF. Here the CDR3 DNA reads TGTGCCATCAGTGCTAACCGGGACAGCACCATCTATGGCTACACCTTC. V gene TRBV10-3 combines with J gene TRBJ1-2; TRBD1 agrees at 7 bases. This CDR3 spans 16 amino acids. V lost 4 bases, J lost 4 bases, and 12 bases stayed unmatched. Germline values: CDR1 ENHRY, CDR2 SYGVKD.

V usage is TRBV4-2 and J usage is TRBJ2-1; TRBD1 is a possible D gene (6 bases). Trimming pared 3 bases from V and 0 bases from J, leaving 15 bases between. CDR1 is LGHNA and CDR2 is YNFKEQ in the germline V gene. The CDR3 extends over 17 amino acids. The CDR3 sequence: CASSQPSGADSYNEQFF. DNA for the CDR3: TGTGCCAGCAGCCAGCCCTCAGGGGCCGACTCCTACAATGAGCAGTTCTTC.

The rearrangement uses TRBV6-6 and TRBJ2-1, with TRBD1 matching over 7 bases. This CDR3 is built from 16 residues. Germline CDR1 and CDR2: MNHNY and SVGAGI (reference sequence). V lost 5 bases and J lost 2; bases outside the gene matches: 9. CDR3 in amino acids: CASSKEGGAAYNEQFF. In DNA form, the CDR3 reads TGTGCCAGCAGTAAAGAAGGGGGCGCCGCCTACAATGAGCAGTTCTTC.

The chain uses TRBV7-9 and TRBJ2-7; TRBD1 is a possible D gene (5 bases). Trimming left V 1 base short and J 9 bases short, with 10 bases between. This CDR3 comprises 12 residues. Germline-derived CDR1 and CDR2 are SEHNR and FQNEAQ (reference sequence). This CDR3 is CASSLDGAMQYF. The CDR3 DNA sequence: TGTGCCAGCAGCTTAGATGGGGCAATGCAGTACTTC.

The J gene is TRBJ1-1, the V gene TRBV30; the match to TRBD1 covers 11 bases. The germline gives CDR1 GTSNPN, CDR2 SVGIG (reference sequence). The V gene end was trimmed by 1 base and the J gene end by 5 bases; junction bases not matched to a gene: 3. The CDR3 extends over 14 amino acids. This CDR3 reads CAWSADRGHTEAFF. CDR3 sequence (DNA): TGTGCCTGGAGTGCGGACAGGGGGCATACTGAAGCTTTCTTT.

Remarks on this clone: The missing conserved phenylalanine or tryptophan at the end of this CDR3 makes a read error likely. No DNA is shown, since the ends of the CDR3 on it are uncertain; the CDR3 is the one TCRdb lists. The chain is built from TRBV7-9 and TRBJ1-2. Germline V gene data show CDR1 as SEHNR and CDR2 as FQNEAQ (reference sequence). The CDR3 adds up to 13 amino acids, both ends counted. CDR3 residues: CASSLEVTAVILG.

The rearrangement joins TRBV18 to TRBJ1-2; D might be TRBD1 (5 bases). This CDR3 spans 17 amino acids. Deletions cut 0 bases from V and 4 bases from J, with 18 bases between. The germline gives CDR1 KGHSH, CDR2 LQKENI. CDR3 protein: CASSPPVVLGGGYGYTF. For the CDR3, the DNA is TGTGCCAGCTCACCACCCGTGGTTTTAGGCGGGGGCTATGGCTACACCTTC.